Presented here are 8 T cell receptor beta chains from one specimen sequenced in a study of CXCR3-negative and CXCR3-positive naive CD8 T cells. In preparing the TRB cDNA libraries, 5' RACE with UMI labels was used. TCRdb re-analyzed the 5' RACE reads; it lists each CDR3 protein once, without DNA. Its clone listing holds 100,000 to 150,000 distinct CDR3 sequences. Material: naive CXCR3- CD8+ T cells from blood. Subset specified: CD45RO-CCR7+CD27+CD95- naive CD8+ T cells lacking CXCR3 (TNR3-). These receptors were collected from a human donor in good health. Some clones in this sample may be carry-over from other donors' samples.

The chain carries TRBV9 and TRBJ2-7. The CDR3 totals 14 residues. CDR1 and CDR2 (germline): SGDLS, YYNGEE. The CDR3 reads CASGVVDSSYEQYF.

The genes are TRBV20-1 and TRBJ2-5. The V gene's germline CDR1 is DFQATT and CDR2 SNEGSKA (reference sequence). The CDR3 is 14 amino acids. The CDR3 protein is CSARDGSNQETQYF.

V gene TRBV7-2 combines with J gene TRBJ2-7. The CDR3 is made up of 14 amino acids. The germline gives CDR1 SGHTA, CDR2 FQGNSA. This CDR3 reads CASSSIGASYEQYF.

V gene TRBV27 combines with J gene TRBJ2-2; TCRdb's D call of TRBD2 is untestable without DNA. Germline-derived CDR1 and CDR2 are MNHEY and SMNVEV (reference sequence). CDR3 length: 16 residues. CDR3 amino acids: CASSFLLAGGPGELFF.

The chain links TRBV7-3 to TRBJ2-2; TCRdb designates TRBD2, a call that cannot be tested without DNA. Germline V lookup: CDR1 SGHTA, CDR2 FQGTGA. CDR3 size: 15 residues. The CDR3 is CASSWRAEGTGELFF.

The chain recombines TRBV28 with TRBJ2-3; TCRdb indicates TRBD2, and absent DNA this call remains unverified. This CDR3 has 15 amino acids. The germline gives CDR1 MDHEN, CDR2 SYDVKM. CDR3 amino acids: CASRGLAGRTDTQYF.

CDR3 sequence: CASSLSSPRLDTQYF. The J gene is TRBJ2-3, the V gene TRBV28; TCRdb reports TRBD2, a call that lacks DNA to check it against. Germline V gene data show CDR1 as MDHEN and CDR2 as SYDVKM. CDR3 length: 15 amino acids.

The chain links TRBV4-3 to TRBJ1-2; the TRBD1 assignment by TCRdb is unverifiable without DNA. The CDR3 covers 17 residues. Germline V gives CDR1 LGHNA, CDR2 YSLEER. This CDR3 reads CASSQDTGTGANYGYTF.